This TCR beta chain was sequenced for a study of blood T cells in healthy people across ages. Looking at the study overall: T cells yielded about one barcoded beta molecule per two cells through template switching. Study results and caveats: CMV status of donors was not determined, possibly confounding expanded clonotype changes.

A note on this clonotype: Its antigen remains unidentified. One end of the junction fails to match germline, which may point to a read error.

Healthy individuals of Caucasian origin from Russia, aged about 6 to 95, served as donors. Looked up from germline, CDR1 is SEHNR and CDR2 is FQNEAQ (reference sequence). This CDR3 has 11 amino acids. It was with a sample-barcoded 5' primer and a J-beta primer mix that a second PCR of roughly 7 to 12 cycles was run. TCRdb reprocessed the 5' RACE reads with MiXCR, giving one entry per CDR3 protein. The sample lists 1.2 million to 1.5 million distinct CDR3 sequences, roughly 60% occurring once. The source material was blood. This sequence was found in a man between 18 and 29 years old in good health. The chain uses TRBV7-9 and TRBJ2-1, with unresolved D. The CDR3 DNA follows: TGTGTCAGCAGCTTAGTAAGGGAGCAGTTCTTC. This translates into CVSSLVREQFF. Complete variable domain (other parts from reference TRBV7-9 and TRBJ2-1): DTGVSQNPRHKITKRGQNVTFRCDPISEHNRLYWYRQTLGQGPEFLTYFQNEAQLEKSRLLSDRFSAERPKGSFSTLEIQRTEQGDSAMYLCVSSLVREQFFGPGTRLTVL.